This T cell receptor beta chain was sequenced for a study of blood T cell repertoires in COVID-19. At the level of the study: Specimens from acute and convalescent COVID-19 originated in the United States, Italy and Spain. In each case, the material was cDNA or gDNA derived from T cells, B-cell-depleted T cells, or PBMCs.

Participants were aged about 18 to 89 years from some 24 US areas. As processed by the authors: Amplification from reference gene primers served as the basis for estimated nucleated cell counts. Some clones are missing from TCRdb's copy, which holds only in-frame ones; the method was immunoSEQ multiplex PCR. The V and J calls and the clone size are those of that table, but D and trimming were determined from the DNA. Counted here are about 230,000 clones, roughly 89% occurring once; the ten biggest clones make up about 4%. Trimming shortened V by 9 bases and J by 3 bases, and 14 bases separated the two germline ends. There are 13 residues in the CDR3. Germline loops: CDR1 LNHDA, CDR2 SQIVND (reference sequence). A single count supports this clone.

The sample consisted of PBMCs or T cells enriched from blood (not recorded which). The gene calls are TRBV19 and TRBJ1-1, with D uncertain. This TCR came from a woman in her 30s with acute COVID-19. The CDR3 loop is CASMTGKDTEAFF. DNA for the CDR3: TGTGCCAGCATGACCGGGAAAGACACTGAAGCTTTCTTT.